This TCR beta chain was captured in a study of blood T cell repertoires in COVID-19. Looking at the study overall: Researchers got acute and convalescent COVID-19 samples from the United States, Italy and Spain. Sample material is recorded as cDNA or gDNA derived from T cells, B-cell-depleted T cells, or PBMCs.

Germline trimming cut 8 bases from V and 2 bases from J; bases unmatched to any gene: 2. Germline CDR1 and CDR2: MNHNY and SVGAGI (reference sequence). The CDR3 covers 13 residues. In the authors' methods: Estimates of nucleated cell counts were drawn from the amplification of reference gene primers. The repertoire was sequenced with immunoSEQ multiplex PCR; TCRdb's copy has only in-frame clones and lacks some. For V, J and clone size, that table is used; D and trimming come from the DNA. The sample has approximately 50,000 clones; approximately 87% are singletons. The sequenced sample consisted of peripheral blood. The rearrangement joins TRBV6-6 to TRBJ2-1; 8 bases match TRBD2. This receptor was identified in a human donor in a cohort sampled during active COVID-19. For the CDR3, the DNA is TGTGCCAGCGACGGGGGGGCCTACAATGAGCAGTTCTTC. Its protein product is CASDGGAYNEQFF.